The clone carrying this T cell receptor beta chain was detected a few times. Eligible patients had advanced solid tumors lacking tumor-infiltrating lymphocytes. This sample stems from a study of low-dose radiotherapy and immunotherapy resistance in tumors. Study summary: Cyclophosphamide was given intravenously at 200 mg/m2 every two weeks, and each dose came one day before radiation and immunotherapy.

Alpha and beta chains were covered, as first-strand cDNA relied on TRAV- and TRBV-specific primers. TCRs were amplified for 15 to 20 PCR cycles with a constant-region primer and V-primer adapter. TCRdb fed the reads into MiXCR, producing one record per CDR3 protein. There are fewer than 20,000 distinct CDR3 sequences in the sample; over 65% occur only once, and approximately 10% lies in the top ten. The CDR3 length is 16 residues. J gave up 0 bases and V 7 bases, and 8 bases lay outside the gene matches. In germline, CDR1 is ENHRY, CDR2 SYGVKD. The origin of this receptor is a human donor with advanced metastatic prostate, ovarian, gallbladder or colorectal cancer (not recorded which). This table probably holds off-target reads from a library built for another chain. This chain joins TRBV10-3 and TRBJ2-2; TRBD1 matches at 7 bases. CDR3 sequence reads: CAITQRTGSNTGELFF. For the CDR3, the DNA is TGTGCCATCACCCAGAGGACAGGATCGAACACCGGGGAGCTGTTTTTT.